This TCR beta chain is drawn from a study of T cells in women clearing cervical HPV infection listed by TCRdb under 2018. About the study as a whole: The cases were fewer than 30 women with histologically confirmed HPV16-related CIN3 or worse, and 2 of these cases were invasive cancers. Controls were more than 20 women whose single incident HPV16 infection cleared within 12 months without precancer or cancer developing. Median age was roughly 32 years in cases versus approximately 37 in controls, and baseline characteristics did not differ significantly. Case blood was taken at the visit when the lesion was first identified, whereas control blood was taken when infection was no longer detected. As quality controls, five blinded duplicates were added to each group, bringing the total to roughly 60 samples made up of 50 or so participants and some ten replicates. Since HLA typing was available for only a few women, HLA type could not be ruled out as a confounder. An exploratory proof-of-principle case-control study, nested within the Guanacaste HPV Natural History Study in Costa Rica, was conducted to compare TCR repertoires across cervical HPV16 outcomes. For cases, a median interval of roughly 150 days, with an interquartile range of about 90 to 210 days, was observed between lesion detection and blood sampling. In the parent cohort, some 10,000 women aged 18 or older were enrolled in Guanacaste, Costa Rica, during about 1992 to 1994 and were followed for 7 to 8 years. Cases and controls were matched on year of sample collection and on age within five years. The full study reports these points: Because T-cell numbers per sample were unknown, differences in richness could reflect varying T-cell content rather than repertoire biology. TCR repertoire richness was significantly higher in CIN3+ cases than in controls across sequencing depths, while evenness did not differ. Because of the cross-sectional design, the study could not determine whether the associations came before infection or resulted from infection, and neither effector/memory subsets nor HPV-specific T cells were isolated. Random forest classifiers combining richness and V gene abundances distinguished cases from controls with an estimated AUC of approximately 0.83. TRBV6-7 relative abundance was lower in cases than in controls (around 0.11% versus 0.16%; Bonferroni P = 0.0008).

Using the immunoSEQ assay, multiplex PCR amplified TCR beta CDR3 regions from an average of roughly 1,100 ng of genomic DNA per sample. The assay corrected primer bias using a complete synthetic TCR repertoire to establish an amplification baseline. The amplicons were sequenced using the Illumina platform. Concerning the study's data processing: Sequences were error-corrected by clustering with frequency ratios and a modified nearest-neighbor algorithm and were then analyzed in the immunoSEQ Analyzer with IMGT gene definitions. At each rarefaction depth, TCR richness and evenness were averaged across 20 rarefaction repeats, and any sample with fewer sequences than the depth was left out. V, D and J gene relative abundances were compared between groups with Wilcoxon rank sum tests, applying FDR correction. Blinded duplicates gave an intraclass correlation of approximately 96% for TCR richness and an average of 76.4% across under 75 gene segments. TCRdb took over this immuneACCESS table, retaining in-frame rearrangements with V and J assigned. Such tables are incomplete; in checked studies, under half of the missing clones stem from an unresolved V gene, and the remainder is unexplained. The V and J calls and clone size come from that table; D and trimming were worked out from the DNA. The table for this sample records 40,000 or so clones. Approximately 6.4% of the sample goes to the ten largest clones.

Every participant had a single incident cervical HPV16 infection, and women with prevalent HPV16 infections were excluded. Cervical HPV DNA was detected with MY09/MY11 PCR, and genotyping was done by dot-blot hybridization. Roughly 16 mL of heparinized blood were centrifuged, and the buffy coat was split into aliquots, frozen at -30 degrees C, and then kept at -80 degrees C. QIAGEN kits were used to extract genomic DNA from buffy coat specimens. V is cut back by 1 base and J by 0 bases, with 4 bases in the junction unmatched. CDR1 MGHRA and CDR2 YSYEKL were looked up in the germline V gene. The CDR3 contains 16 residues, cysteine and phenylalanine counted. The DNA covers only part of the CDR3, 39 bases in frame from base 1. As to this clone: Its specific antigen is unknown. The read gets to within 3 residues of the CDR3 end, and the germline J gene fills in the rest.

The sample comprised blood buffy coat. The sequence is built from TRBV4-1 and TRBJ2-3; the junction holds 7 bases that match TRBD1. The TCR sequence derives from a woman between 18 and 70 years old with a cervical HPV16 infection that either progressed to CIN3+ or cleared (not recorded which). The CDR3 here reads CASSQGGGPSTDTQYF. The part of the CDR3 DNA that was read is TGCGCCAGCAGCCAAGGAGGGGGCCCTAGCACAGATACG.